A selection of T cell receptor beta chains follows, all from one sample in a study of blood T cell repertoires in COVID-19. This table comes from immunoSEQ multiplex PCR, and its TCRdb copy is limited to in-frame clones, with some not included. This sample has a few hundred thousand clones, with roughly 86% found just once. The sequenced material came from peripheral blood. The source of these receptors is a woman aged 45 to 65 with COVID-19, enrolled during active disease. Both conserved end residues are part of each CDR3. Fields, in order: clone size, V gene, CDR3 length, D gene, J gene, CDR3 DNA, CDR3 protein. The D gene is left open where the match is weak. Clone size is shown for a subset of rows, as once, few, many or a class of expanded clone.

.	TRBV11-3	18	TRBD2	TRBJ2-1	TGTGCCAGCAGCTTAGCAGCGGGGGGGCCTCCGAGGTACAATGAGCAGTTCTTC	CASSLAAGGPPRYNEQFF
many	TRBV6-1	14	.	TRBJ1-1	TGTGCCAGCAGTGACAACCAGGGGAACACTGAAGCTTTCTTT	CASSDNQGNTEAFF
.	TRBV7-9	16	TRBD2	TRBJ2-7	TGTGCCAGCAGCTTAGTAGGGACTAGCGGCTCCTACGAGCAGTACTTC	CASSLVGTSGSYEQYF
once	TRBV19	15	.	TRBJ1-2	TGTGCCAGTAGTATTAGGACAGCCTACGACTATGGCTACACCTTC	CASSIRTAYDYGYTF
.	TRBV27	15	TRBD2	TRBJ2-5	TGTGCCTCAAGGGGTCGACTAGCAGGCCAAGAGACCCAGTACTTC	CASRGRLAGQETQYF
.	TRBV12-3/TRBV12-4	12	.	TRBJ1-2	TGTGCCAGCAGCCCCGCGGTTTGGGGCTACACCTTC	CASSPAVWGYTF
.	TRBV7-9	15	TRBD1	TRBJ1-1	TGTGCCAGCAGCTTATCAGGGGGCATGAACACTGAAGCTTTCTTT	CASSLSGGMNTEAFF
.	TRBV27	16	.	TRBJ1-5	TGTGCCAGCAGTTTAACAGGGTGGGCGGGGGATCAGCCCCAGCATTTT	CASSLTGWAGDQPQHF
.	TRBV3-1/TRBV3-2	13	.	TRBJ1-2	TGTGCCAGCAGCCTAGACAGGAACTATGGCTACACCTTC	CASSLDRNYGYTF
.	TRBV7-6	19	TRBD2	TRBJ2-6	TGTGCCAGCAGCCCCAGACTAGCGGGGCCACCCTCTGGGGCCAACGTCCTGACTTTC	CASSPRLAGPPSGANVLTF
.	TRBV11-2	13	.	TRBJ1-2	TGTGCCAGCAGCTTAGATGCAGGGAATGGCTACACCTTC	CASSLDAGNGYTF
.	TRBV27	12	.	TRBJ1-4	TGTGCCAGCACTCTTGGGGGGGAAAAACTGTTTTTT	CASTLGGEKLFF
.	TRBV11-2	13	.	TRBJ1-2	TGTGCCAGCAGGACCAGGGAAAAGCTTGGCTACACCTTC	CASRTREKLGYTF
.	TRBV10-2	15	.	TRBJ2-5	TGCGCCAGCAGTGACCCCCCCCTAGGAGAGGGGACCCAGTACTTC	CASSDPPLGEGTQYF
once	TRBV6-5	15	.	TRBJ2-5	TGTGCCAGCAGTTACTCAGCGGTCACGGGAGAGACCCAGTACTTC	CASSYSAVTGETQYF
.	TRBV10-1	15	.	TRBJ1-5	TGCGCCAGGTCACCGGGGGGGGGTAGCAATCAGCCCCAGCATTTT	CARSPGGGSNQPQHF
.	TRBV13	15	TRBD1	TRBJ1-1	TGTGCCAGCAGCCCAACAGGGGGCGAGGGCACTGAAGCTTTCTTT	CASSPTGGEGTEAFF
.	TRBV3-1/TRBV3-2	12	.	TRBJ2-1	TGTGCCAGCAGCCAAGATCCTAATGAGCAGTTCTTC	CASSQDPNEQFF
.	TRBV6-6	14	.	TRBJ2-2	TGTGCCAGCAGGCCTCAGGGGAACACCGGGGAGCTGTTTTTT	CASRPQGNTGELFF
.	TRBV6-4	15	TRBD1	TRBJ1-2	TGTGCCAGCAGAAATACAGGGGGAGGAGCAGTTGGCTACACCTTC	CASRNTGGGAVGYTF
.	TRBV24-1	13	.	TRBJ2-5	TGTGCCCTCTGGGGGCGTATGAAAGAGACCCAGTACTTC	CALWGRMKETQYF
.	TRBV24-1	13	TRBD1	TRBJ1-2	TGTGCCACCAGTGTTGGGACAGGCTATGGCTACACCTTC	CATSVGTGYGYTF
.	TRBV21-1	17	.	TRBJ2-6	TGTGCCACCGAAAGGGACAGTGCTACTTCTGGGGCCAACGTCCTGACTTTC	CATERDSATSGANVLTF
.	TRBV12-3/TRBV12-4	13	.	TRBJ1-5	TGTGCCAGCAGTTTTAACGCGGGTCAGCCCCAGCATTTT	CASSFNAGQPQHF
.	TRBV28	18	.	TRBJ1-4	TGTGCCAGCAGTTACCGAGCAGGGGATCCAACTTCTAATGAAAAACTGTTTTTT	CASSYRAGDPTSNEKLFF
.	TRBV20-1	18	TRBD2	TRBJ2-7	TGCAGTGCTAGTCTACGAGGAAGCGGGGGCCTAACCTCCTACGAGCAGTACTTC	CSASLRGSGGLTSYEQYF
.	TRBV28	14	.	TRBJ1-5	TGTGCCAGCAGTTTCATCAGGCGCAATCAGCCCCAGCATTTT	CASSFIRRNQPQHF
.	TRBV3-1/TRBV3-2	16	TRBD1	TRBJ2-7	TGTGCCAGCAGCCCCCTCGGGGGACAGGGACTCTACGAGCAGTACTTC	CASSPLGGQGLYEQYF
.	TRBV6-1	17	TRBD2	TRBJ2-1	TGTGCCAGCAGTGATTCCCTAGCGGGGGGGCCCTTCAATGAGCAGTTCTTC	CASSDSLAGGPFNEQFF
many	TRBV5-1	13	.	TRBJ2-7	TGCGCCAGCAGATGGGACATCGACTACGAGCAGTACTTC	CASRWDIDYEQYF
.	TRBV28	19	TRBD1	TRBJ1-6	TGTGCCAGCAGTTTTGGAAGGGACAGTGTTAGCTCCTATAATTCACCCCTCCACTTT	CASSFGRDSVSSYNSPLHF
.	TRBV7-6	15	TRBD1	TRBJ1-4	TGTGCCAGCAGCACCCCGACAGGGGGCCCCGAAAAACTGTTTTTT	CASSTPTGGPEKLFF
.	TRBV6-5	16	TRBD1	TRBJ1-3	TGTGCCAGCAGTTACGCTGGGACAGGGACTGGAAACACCATATATTTT	CASSYAGTGTGNTIYF
.	TRBV9	15	.	TRBJ1-4	TGTGCCAGCAGCTTTCTACAGGGAACTAATGAAAAACTGTTTTTT	CASSFLQGTNEKLFF
.	TRBV27	16	TRBD1	TRBJ2-7	TGTGCCAGCAGTTTACGGACAGGGCCGACCCTTTACGAGCAGTACTTC	CASSLRTGPTLYEQYF
.	TRBV5-4	16	TRBD1	TRBJ2-6	TGTGCCACAGGGACAGTTAGTTTCTCTGGGGCCAACGTCCTGACTTTC	CATGTVSFSGANVLTF
.	TRBV5-4	12	.	TRBJ1-1	TGTGCCAGCGCATTACGAGGCGCTGAAGCTTTCTTT	CASALRGAEAFF
once	TRBV7-8	15	TRBD2	TRBJ2-7	TGTGCCAGCAGCCGTCCCGTAGCGGGGGGGCGCGAGCAGTACTTC	CASSRPVAGGREQYF
.	TRBV5-5	16	.	TRBJ1-5	TGTGCCAGCAGCTTGTCCGGGGAAAGGAGCAATCAGCCCCAGCATTTT	CASSLSGERSNQPQHF
.	TRBV9	13	.	TRBJ2-2	TGTGCCAGCAGCGGAGAGGACACCGGGGAGCTGTTTTTT	CASSGEDTGELFF
.	TRBV12-5	14	TRBD1	TRBJ2-5	TGTGCTAGTGGTTTAGGGACAGGACAAGAGACCCAGTACTTC	CASGLGTGQETQYF
.	TRBV27	17	.	TRBJ1-1	TGTGCCAGCAGTTTAGGCCCGGAACTGGGAGGGAACACTGAAGCTTTCTTT	CASSLGPELGGNTEAFF